This entry is about one TCR beta chain. Its specificity is unknown. Germline CDR1 MDHEN, CDR2 SYDVKM. The CDR3 is 16 amino acids. Each CD8+ T cell subset was sorted in triplicate, some 270,000 cells each. 5' RACE that incorporated UMI labels was used to prepare the TRB cDNA libraries. TCRdb reanalyzed the 5' RACE reads and collapses them to one entry per CDR3 protein, without DNA. The sample is made up of tens of thousands of distinct CDR3 sequences, and the top ten hold 4.8% of it. The data derive from a study of CXCR3-negative and CXCR3-positive naive CD8 T cells. General study findings and limits: For memory CD8+ cells diversity was much lower, but both naive subsets had comparably high diversity. For CXCR3-positive naive cells, TRB CDR3s were more hydrophobic than those of CXCR3-negative naive cells.

The chain links TRBV28 to TRBJ1-2; the TCRdb D gene call, TRBD1, has no DNA to confirm it. The clonotype originates from a human donor in good health. Some clones in this sample may be carry-over from other donors' samples. Material for sequencing was naive CXCR3+ CD8+ T cells from blood. Subset defined: CD45RO-CCR7+CD27+CD95- naive CD8+ T cells expressing CXCR3 (TNR3+). CDR3 protein: CATTRTSGTAYYGYTF.